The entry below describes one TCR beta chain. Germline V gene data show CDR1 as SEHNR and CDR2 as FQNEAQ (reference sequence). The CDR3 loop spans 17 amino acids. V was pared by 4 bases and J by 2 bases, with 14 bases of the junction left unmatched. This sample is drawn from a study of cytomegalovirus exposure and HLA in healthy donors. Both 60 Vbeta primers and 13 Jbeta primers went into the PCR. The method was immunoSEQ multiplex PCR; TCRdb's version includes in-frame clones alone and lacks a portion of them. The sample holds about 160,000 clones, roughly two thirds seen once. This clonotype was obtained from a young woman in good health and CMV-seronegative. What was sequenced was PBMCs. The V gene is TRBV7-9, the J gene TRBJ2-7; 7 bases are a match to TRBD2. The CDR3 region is CASSYAGRAGVAYEQYF. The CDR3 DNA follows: TGTGCCAGCAGCTACGCCGGACGGGCGGGGGTTGCCTACGAGCAGTACTTC.